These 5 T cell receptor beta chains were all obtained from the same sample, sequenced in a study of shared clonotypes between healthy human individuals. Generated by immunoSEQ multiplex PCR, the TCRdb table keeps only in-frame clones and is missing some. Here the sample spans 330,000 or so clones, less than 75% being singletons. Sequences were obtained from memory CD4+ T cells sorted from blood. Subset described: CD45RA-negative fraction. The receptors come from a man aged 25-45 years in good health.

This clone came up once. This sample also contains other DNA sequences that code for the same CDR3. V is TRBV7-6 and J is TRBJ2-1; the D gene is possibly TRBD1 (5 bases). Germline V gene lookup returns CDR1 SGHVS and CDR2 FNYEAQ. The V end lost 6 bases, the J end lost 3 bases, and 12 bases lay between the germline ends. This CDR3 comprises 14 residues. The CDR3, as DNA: TGTGCCAGCAGTCCCTCCAGGGTCTACAATGAGCAGTTCTTC. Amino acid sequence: CASSPSRVYNEQFF.

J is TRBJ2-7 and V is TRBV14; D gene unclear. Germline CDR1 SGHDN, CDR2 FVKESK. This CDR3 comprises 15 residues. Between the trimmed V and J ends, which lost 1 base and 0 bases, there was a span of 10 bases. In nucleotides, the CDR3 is TGTGCCAGCAGCCAAGCGATAGGGTTCTCCTACGAGCAGTACTTC. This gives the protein CASSQAIGFSYEQYF.

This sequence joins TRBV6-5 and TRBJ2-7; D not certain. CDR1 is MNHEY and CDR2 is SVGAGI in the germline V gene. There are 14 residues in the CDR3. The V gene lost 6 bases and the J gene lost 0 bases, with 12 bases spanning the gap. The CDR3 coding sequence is TGTGCCAGCAGGCTCTCGGTGAGCTCCTACGAGCAGTACTTC. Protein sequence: CASRLSVSSYEQYF.

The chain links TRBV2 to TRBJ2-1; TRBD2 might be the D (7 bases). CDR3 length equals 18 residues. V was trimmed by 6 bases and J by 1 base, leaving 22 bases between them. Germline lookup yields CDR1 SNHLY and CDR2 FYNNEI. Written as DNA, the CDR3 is TGTGCCAGCAGGCGGGATTCGGGGGGCTCGTGGTCCTACAATGAGCAGTTCTTC. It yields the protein CASRRDSGGSWSYNEQFF.

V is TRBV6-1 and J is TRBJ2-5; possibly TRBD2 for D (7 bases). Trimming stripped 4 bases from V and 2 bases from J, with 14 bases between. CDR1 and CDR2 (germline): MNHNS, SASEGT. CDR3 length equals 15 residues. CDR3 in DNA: TGTGCCAGCAGTGCCGCTAGCGGACAGCAAGAGACCCAGTACTTC. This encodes CASSAASGQQETQYF.